This TCR beta chain was profiled in a study of Ad26.COV2.S vaccination and SARS-CoV-2 variants. The treatment is: roughly 20 received Ad26.COV2.S at low or high dose, single or two shots; about five received placebo; per-sample allocation not given. Samples were taken on day 63 after the first vaccine or placebo injection. Germline CDR1 reads LGHNA; CDR2 reads YNFKEQ. Trimming stripped 2 bases from V and 6 bases from J, with 23 bases between. The CDR3 is made up of 17 amino acids. Assay used: immunoSEQ multiplex PCR; TCRdb lists only in-frame clones, some missing. The sample includes about 480,000 clones, roughly nine tenths seen only once; the top ten take over 10%.

Specimen: peripheral blood, collected in a trial of Ad26.COV2.S vaccine versus placebo. The chain uses TRBV4-2 and TRBJ2-7; perhaps TRBD2 as D (7 bases). The clonotype comes from a person aged 18-65 years who received the Ad26.COV2.S COVID-19 vaccine or a placebo. The CDR3 loop is CASSQTLGGQGLVEQYF. In DNA form, the CDR3 reads TGTGCCAGCAGCCAAACGCTGGGGGGGCAGGGGCTGGTCGAGCAGTACTTC.